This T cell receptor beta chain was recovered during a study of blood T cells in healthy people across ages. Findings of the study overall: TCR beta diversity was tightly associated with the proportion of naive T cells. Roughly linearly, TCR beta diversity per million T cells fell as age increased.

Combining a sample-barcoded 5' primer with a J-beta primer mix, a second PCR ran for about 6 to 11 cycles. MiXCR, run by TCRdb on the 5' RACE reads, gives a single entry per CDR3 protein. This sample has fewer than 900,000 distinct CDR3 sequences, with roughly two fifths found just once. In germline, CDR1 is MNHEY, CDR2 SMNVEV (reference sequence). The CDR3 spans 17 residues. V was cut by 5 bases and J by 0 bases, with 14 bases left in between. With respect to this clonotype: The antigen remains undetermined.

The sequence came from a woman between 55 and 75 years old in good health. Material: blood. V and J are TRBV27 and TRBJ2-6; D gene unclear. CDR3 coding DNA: TGTGCCAGCAGTAGCCTACCCCAACGCTCTGGGGCCAACGTCCTGACTTTC. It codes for CASSSLPQRSGANVLTF.